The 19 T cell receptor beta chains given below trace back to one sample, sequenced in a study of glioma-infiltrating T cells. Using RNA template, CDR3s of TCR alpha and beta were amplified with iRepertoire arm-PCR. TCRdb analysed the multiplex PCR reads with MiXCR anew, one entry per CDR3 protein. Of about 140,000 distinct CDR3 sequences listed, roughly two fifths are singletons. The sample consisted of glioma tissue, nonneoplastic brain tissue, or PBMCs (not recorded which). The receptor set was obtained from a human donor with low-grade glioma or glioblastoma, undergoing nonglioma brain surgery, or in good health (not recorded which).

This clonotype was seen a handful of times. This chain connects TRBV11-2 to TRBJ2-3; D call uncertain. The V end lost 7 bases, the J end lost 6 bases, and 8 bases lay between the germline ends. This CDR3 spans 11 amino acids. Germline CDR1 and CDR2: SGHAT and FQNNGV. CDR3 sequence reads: CASMEFDTQYF. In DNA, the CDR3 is TGTGCCAGCATGGAGTTTGATACGCAGTATTTT.

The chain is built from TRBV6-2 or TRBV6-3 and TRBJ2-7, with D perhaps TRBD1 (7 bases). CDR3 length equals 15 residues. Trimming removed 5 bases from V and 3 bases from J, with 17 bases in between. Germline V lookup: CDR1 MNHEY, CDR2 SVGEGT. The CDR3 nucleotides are TGTGCCAGCAGTAAAGACAGGGACTCATACTACGAGCAGTACTTC. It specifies CASSKDRDSYYEQYF.

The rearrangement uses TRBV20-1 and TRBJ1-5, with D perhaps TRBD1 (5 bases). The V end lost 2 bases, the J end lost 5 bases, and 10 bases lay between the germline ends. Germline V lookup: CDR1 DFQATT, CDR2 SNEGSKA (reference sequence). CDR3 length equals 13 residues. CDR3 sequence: CSARPRGDQPQHF. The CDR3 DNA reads TGCAGTGCTAGACCTCGGGGGGATCAGCCCCAGCATTTT.

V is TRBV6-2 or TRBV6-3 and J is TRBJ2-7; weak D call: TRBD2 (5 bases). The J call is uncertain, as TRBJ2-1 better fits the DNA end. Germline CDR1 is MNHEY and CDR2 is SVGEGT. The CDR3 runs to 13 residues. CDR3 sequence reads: CASSGELFYEQFF. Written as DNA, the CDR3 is TGTGCCAGCAGTGGGGAGTTATTCTATGAGCAGTTCTTC.

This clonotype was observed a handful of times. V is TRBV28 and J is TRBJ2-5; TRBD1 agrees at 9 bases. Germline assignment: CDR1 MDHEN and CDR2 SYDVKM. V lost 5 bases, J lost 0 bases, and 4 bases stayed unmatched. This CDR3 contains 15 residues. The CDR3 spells CASSGTGQNQETQYF. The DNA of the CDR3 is TGTGCCAGCAGTGGGACAGGGCAAAACCAAGAGACCCAGTACTTC.

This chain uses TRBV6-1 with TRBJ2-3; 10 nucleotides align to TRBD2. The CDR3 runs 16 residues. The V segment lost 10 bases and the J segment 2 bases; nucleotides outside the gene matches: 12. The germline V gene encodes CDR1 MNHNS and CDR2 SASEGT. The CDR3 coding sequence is TGTGCCACCCTCGGGACTAGCGAGCCGATCACAGATACGCAGTATTTT. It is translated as CATLGTSEPITDTQYF.

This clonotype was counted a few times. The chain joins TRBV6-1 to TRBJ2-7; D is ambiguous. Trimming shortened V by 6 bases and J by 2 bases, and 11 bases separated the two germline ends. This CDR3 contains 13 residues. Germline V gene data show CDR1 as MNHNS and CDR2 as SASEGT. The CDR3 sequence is CASSWTAAYEQYF. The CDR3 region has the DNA TGTGCCAGCAGCTGGACCGCCGCCTACGAGCAGTACTTC.

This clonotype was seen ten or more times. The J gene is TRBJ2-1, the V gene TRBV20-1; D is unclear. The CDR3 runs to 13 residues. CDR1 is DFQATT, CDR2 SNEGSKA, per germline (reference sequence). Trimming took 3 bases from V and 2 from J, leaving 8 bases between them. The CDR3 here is CSARGRTYNEQFF. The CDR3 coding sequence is TGCAGTGCTAGGGGCCGTACCTACAATGAGCAGTTCTTC.

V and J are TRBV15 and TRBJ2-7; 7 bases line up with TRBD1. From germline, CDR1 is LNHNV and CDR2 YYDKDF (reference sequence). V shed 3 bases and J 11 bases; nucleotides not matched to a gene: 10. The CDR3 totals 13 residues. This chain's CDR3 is CATSRENRGAEYF. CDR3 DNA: TGTGCCACCAGCAGGGAGAACAGGGGAGCTGAGTACTTC.

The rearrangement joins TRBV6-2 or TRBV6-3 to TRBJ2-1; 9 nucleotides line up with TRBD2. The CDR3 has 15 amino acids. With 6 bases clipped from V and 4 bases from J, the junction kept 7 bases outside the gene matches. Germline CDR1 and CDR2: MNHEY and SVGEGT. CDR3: CASRATSGFYNEQFF. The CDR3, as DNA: TGTGCCAGCAGGGCAACTAGCGGGTTTTACAATGAGCAGTTCTTC.

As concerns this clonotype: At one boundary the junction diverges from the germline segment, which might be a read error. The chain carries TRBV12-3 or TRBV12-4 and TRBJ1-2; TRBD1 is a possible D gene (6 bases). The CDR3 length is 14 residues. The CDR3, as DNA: TGTGCCAACAGTTTAAACGGTCAGGGGAATGGCTACACCTTC. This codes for CANSLNGQGNGYTF.

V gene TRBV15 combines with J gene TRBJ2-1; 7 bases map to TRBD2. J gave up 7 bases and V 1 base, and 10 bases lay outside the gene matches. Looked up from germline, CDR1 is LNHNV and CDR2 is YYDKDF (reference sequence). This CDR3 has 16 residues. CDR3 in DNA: TGTGCCACCAGCAGAGGGTGGGAGGGGAGTATGAATGAGCAGTTCTTC. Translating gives CATSRGWEGSMNEQFF.

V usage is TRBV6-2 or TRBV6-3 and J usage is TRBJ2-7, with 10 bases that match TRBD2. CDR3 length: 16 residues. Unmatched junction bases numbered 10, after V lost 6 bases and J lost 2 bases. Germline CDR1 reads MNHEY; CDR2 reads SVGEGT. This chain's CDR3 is CASSPSGAGGTYEQYF. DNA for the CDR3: TGTGCCAGCAGCCCCTCTGGAGCGGGAGGGACCTACGAGCAGTACTTC.

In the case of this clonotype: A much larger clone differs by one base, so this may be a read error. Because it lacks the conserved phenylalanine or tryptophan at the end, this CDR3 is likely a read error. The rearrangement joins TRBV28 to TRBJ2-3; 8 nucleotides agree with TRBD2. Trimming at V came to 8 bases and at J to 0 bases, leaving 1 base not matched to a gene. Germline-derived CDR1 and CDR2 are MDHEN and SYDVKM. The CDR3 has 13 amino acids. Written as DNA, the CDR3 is TGTGCCAGCTCTAGCGGGAGCACAGATACGCAGTATCTT. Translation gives CASSSGSTDTQYL.

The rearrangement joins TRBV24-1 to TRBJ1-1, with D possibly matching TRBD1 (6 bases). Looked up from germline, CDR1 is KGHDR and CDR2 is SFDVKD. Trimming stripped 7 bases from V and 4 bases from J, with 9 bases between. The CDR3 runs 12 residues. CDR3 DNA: TGTGCCACCAGGGGGGCTGGCACTGAAGCTTTCTTT. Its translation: CATRGAGTEAFF.

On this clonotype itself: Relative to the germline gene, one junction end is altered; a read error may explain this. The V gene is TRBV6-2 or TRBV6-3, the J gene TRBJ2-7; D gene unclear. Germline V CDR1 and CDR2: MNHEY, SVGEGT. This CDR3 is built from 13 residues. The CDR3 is CASSKESSYEQCF. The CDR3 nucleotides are TGTGCCAGCAGTAAGGAGAGCTCCTACGAGCAGTGCTTC.

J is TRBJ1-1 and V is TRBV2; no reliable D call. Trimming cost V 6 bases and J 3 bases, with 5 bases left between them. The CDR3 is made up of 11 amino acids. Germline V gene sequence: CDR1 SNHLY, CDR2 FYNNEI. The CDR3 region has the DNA TGTGCCAGCAGGCAATACACTGAAGCTTTCTTT. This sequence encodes CASRQYTEAFF.

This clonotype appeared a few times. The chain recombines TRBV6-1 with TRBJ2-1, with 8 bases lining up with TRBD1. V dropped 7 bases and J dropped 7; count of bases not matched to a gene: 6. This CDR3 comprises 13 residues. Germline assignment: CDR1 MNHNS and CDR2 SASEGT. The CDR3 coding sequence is TGTGCCAGCACCGGACAGGGACGTAATGAGCAGTTCTTC. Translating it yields CASTGQGRNEQFF.

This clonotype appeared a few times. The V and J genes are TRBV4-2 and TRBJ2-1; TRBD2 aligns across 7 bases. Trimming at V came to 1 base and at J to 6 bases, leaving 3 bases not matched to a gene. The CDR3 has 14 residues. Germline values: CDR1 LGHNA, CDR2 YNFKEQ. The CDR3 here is CASSQAGGGNEQFF. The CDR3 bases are TGTGCCAGCAGCCAAGCGGGAGGAGGCAATGAGCAGTTCTTC.